The 24 T cell receptor beta chains reported below all come from one sample, sequenced in a study of cytomegalovirus exposure and HLA in healthy donors. The assay was immunoSEQ multiplex PCR, and TCRdb's table has in-frame clones only and misses some. The sample contains roughly 270,000 clones, 85% to 90% of which appear only once. Specimen: PBMCs. Receptor source: a woman aged 18-30 years in good health and CMV-seronegative.

The rearrangement joins TRBV18 to TRBJ1-3, with D possibly matching TRBD1 (6 bases). The V end lost 3 bases, the J end lost 0 bases, and 15 bases lay between the germline ends. Germline V CDR1 and CDR2: KGHSH, LQKENI. This CDR3 has 17 residues. The CDR3 region is CASSPKAGTSSGNTIYF. As DNA, the CDR3 is TGTGCCAGCTCACCGAAGGCCGGGACAAGCTCTGGAAACACCATATATTTT.

This clone was counted between two and nine times. The CDR3 sequence: CASSFRGTGYTF. The CDR3 bases are TGTGCCAGCAGTTTCAGGGGTACTGGCTACACCTTC. The gene calls are TRBV27 and TRBJ1-2, with D possibly matching TRBD1 (6 bases). Trimming cost V 3 bases and J 7 bases, with 9 bases left between them. CDR3 length: 12 residues. The germline V gene has CDR1 MNHEY and CDR2 SMNVEV (reference sequence).

This clone was seen only a few times. The rearrangement uses TRBV18 and TRBJ1-2, with TRBD1 matching over 9 bases. Germline values: CDR1 KGHSH, CDR2 LQKENI. The CDR3 extends over 14 amino acids. Losses at the gene ends were 6 bases for V and 3 bases for J; bases not matched to a gene: 5. Here the CDR3 DNA reads TGTGCCAGCTCGCCTACAGGGGGCGACTATGGCTACACCTTC. Translated: CASSPTGGDYGYTF.

CDR3 sequence: CASEREGETQYF. DNA for the CDR3: TGTGCCAGCGAAAGGGAGGGAGAGACCCAGTACTTC. The rearrangement links TRBV9 to TRBJ2-5; TRBD2 matches 7 bases. Unmatched junction bases numbered 4, after V lost 7 bases and J lost 4 bases. The germline V gene encodes CDR1 SGDLS and CDR2 YYNGEE. This CDR3 is built from 12 residues.

The J gene is TRBJ1-2, the V gene TRBV6-1; maybe TRBD1 (5 bases). Germline values: CDR1 MNHNS, CDR2 SASEGT. The CDR3 loop spans 14 amino acids. V was cut by 1 base and J by 8 bases, with 14 bases left in between. In nucleotides, the CDR3 is TGTGCCAGCAGTGAAGAAATCAGGGCCGGGGGCTACACCTTC. It is translated as CASSEEIRAGGYTF.

The chain couples TRBV4-3 to TRBJ1-4; the match to TRBD1 covers 7 bases. The V segment lost 4 bases and the J segment 5 bases; nucleotides outside the gene matches: 7. This CDR3 is built from 15 residues. Germline CDR1 is LGHNA and CDR2 is YSLEER. CDR3: CASSRPGQANEKLFF. The CDR3 DNA reads as TGCGCCAGCAGCCGTCCCGGACAGGCCAATGAAAAACTGTTTTTT.

J is TRBJ1-1 and V is TRBV4-1, with 8 bases that match TRBD1. Germline CDR1 is MGHRA and CDR2 is YSYEKL. The CDR3 spans 17 residues. The V gene end was trimmed by 4 bases and the J gene end by 7 bases; junction bases not matched to a gene: 17. The CDR3 DNA reads TGCGCCAGCAGCCCCGCAGTACCGACGGGACAGGAGATTGAAGCTTTCTTT. Encoded protein: CASSPAVPTGQEIEAFF.

This clone was picked up a small number of times. The V and J genes are TRBV25-1 and TRBJ1-5, with D unresolved. This CDR3 contains 12 residues. The germline CDR1 and CDR2 sequences are MGHDK and SYGVNS. The V end lost 5 bases, the J end lost 4 bases, and 6 bases lay between the germline ends. The CDR3 protein is CASSLANQPQHF. DNA of the CDR3: TGTGCCAGCAGTTTAGCGAATCAGCCCCAGCATTTT.

The chain couples TRBV6-4 to TRBJ2-6, with D possibly matching TRBD1 (6 bases). Germline V gene data show CDR1 as MRHNA and CDR2 as SNTAGT. The CDR3 sequence is 18 residues long. With 0 bases removed from V and 4 bases from J, the gap between germline ends came to 16 bases. The CDR3, as DNA: TGTGCCAGCAGTGACTCGACGGACAGCCCCTCGGGGGCCAACGTCCTGACTTTC. Translating it yields CASSDSTDSPSGANVLTF.

V gene TRBV4-1 combines with J gene TRBJ1-1; no clear D gene. CDR3 length: 15 amino acids. CDR1 and CDR2 from the germline V gene are MGHRA and YSYEKL. V was cut by 0 bases and J by 0 bases, with 8 bases left in between. The CDR3 DNA sequence: TGCGCCAGCAGCCAAGATGGCCCCATGAACACTGAAGCTTTCTTT. This gives the protein CASSQDGPMNTEAFF.

The V and J genes are TRBV7-9 and TRBJ1-3, with TRBD1 matching over 7 bases. This CDR3 has 17 amino acids. The V and J ends lost 0 bases and 4 bases, in that order; junction bases with no gene match: 9. The germline V gene has CDR1 SEHNR and CDR2 FQNEAQ (reference sequence). CDR3 residues: CASSLAWDRGSGNTIYF. In nucleotides, the CDR3 is TGTGCCAGCAGCTTAGCGTGGGACAGAGGCTCCGGAAACACCATATATTTT.

This rearrangement joins TRBV29-1 to TRBJ2-1, with 9 positions matching TRBD2. CDR1 is SQVTM and CDR2 is ANQGSEA in the germline V gene. Trimming removed 3 bases from V and 6 bases from J; junction bases left unmatched: 6. CDR3 size: 14 residues. In DNA, the CDR3 is TGCAGCGTTGATTCGCAGCGGGAGGTCAATGAGCAGTTCTTC. This translates into CSVDSQREVNEQFF.

This clone was counted once. Other nucleotide sequences in the sample specify the same CDR3. The chain is built from TRBV6-5 and TRBJ2-7; 9 positions match TRBD2. The CDR3 contains 15 residues. J gave up 4 bases and V 0 bases, and 4 bases lay outside the gene matches. CDR1 is MNHEY and CDR2 is SVGAGI in the germline V gene. CDR3 residues: CASSYSASGIYEQYF. In nucleotides, the CDR3 is TGTGCCAGCAGTTACTCTGCTAGCGGGATTTACGAGCAGTACTTC.

The chain couples TRBV5-4 to TRBJ2-3, with 10 bases identical to TRBD2. Losses at the gene ends were 4 bases for V and 3 bases for J; bases not matched to a gene: 5. The germline CDR1 and CDR2 sequences are SGHNT and YYREEE (reference sequence). The CDR3 has 15 amino acids. This chain's CDR3 is CASSPSGRGTDTQYF. CDR3 DNA sequence: TGTGCCAGCAGCCCCAGCGGGAGGGGGACAGATACGCAGTATTTT. The whole variable domain, remainder taken from reference TRBV5-4 and TRBJ2-3, is ETGVTQSPTHLIKTRGQQVTLRCSSQSGHNTVSWYQQALGQGPQFIFQYYREEENGRGNFPPRFSGLQFPNYSSELNVNALELDDSALYLCASSPSGRGTDTQYFGPGTRLTVL.

The V gene is TRBV7-8, the J gene TRBJ2-1; D gene ambiguous. The V end was cut by 4 bases, the J end by 5 bases, with 12 bases between. The CDR3 sequence is 14 residues long. In germline, CDR1 is SGHVS, CDR2 FQNEAQ. The CDR3 is CASSSGSIDNEQFF. The DNA of the CDR3 is TGTGCCAGCAGCTCCGGGTCCATCGACAATGAGCAGTTCTTC.

CDR3 amino acids: CASSEADGRYGYTF. Written as DNA, the CDR3 is TGTGCCAGCAGTGAAGCCGACGGGAGATATGGCTACACCTTC. The rearrangement joins TRBV6-1 to TRBJ1-2; unclear D gene. Germline V gene lookup returns CDR1 MNHNS and CDR2 SASEGT. The CDR3 is 14 residues long. V lost 0 bases, J lost 5 bases, and 10 bases lay in between.

This sequence joins TRBV2 and TRBJ2-7, with 8 bases fitting TRBD1. The CDR3 length is 15 residues. CDR1 is SNHLY, CDR2 FYNNEI, per germline. Germline trimming cut 2 bases from V and 2 bases from J; bases unmatched to any gene: 5. The CDR3, as DNA: TGTGCCAGCAGTGAATCAGGGGGCATTCCCTACGAGCAGTACTTC. It specifies CASSESGGIPYEQYF.

V and J are TRBV5-6 and TRBJ1-4; D is unresolved. Germline CDR1 and CDR2: SGHDT and YYEEEE. This CDR3 spans 14 amino acids. Deletions cut 3 bases from V and 7 bases from J, with 13 bases between. This CDR3 is CASSSEHRSEKLFF. CDR3 sequence (DNA): TGTGCCAGCAGCTCCGAACATAGGAGTGAAAAACTGTTTTTT.

Written as DNA, the CDR3 is TGTGCCAGCAGCTTAGGGGCGGGGGACAATGAGCAGTTCTTC. Protein sequence: CASSLGAGDNEQFF. The V and J genes are TRBV7-6 and TRBJ2-1, with TRBD2 matching 7 bases. CDR3 length equals 14 residues. Losses at the gene ends were 1 base for V and 5 bases for J; bases not matched to a gene: 2. Germline V lookup: CDR1 SGHVS, CDR2 FNYEAQ.

The chain recombines TRBV28 with TRBJ1-2, with D tentatively TRBD1 (6 bases). The CDR3 sequence is 12 residues long. Germline lookup yields CDR1 MDHEN and CDR2 SYDVKM. The V end was cut by 6 bases, the J end by 6 bases, with 11 bases between. In nucleotides, the CDR3 is TGTGCCAGCAGCCTACAGGGAAATGGCTACACCTTC. It yields the protein CASSLQGNGYTF.

The V and J genes are TRBV28 and TRBJ1-1, with 7 bases lining up with TRBD1. Germline V gene lookup returns CDR1 MDHEN and CDR2 SYDVKM. V lost 4 bases to trimming and J lost 11 bases; unmatched junction nucleotides: 7. CDR3 length equals 12 residues. The CDR3 protein is CASSSGTVRAFF. For the CDR3, the DNA is TGTGCCAGCAGTTCCGGGACAGTGCGGGCTTTCTTT.

The chain combines TRBV4-1 with TRBJ2-7; TRBD2 agrees at 8 bases. This CDR3 is 16 amino acids long. Trimming cost V 0 bases and J 2 bases; bases outside gene matches: 6. The germline V gene has CDR1 MGHRA and CDR2 YSYEKL. The CDR3 region has the DNA TGCGCCAGCAGCCAAGAGGGATGGACTAGCCCCTACGAGCAGTACTTC. It translates to CASSQEGWTSPYEQYF.

This sequence joins TRBV5-4 and TRBJ2-1, with D possibly being TRBD2 (5 bases). There are 14 residues in the CDR3. The V and J ends lost 0 bases and 6 bases respectively, with 10 bases between them. The V gene's germline CDR1 is SGHNT and CDR2 YYREEE (reference sequence). CDR3 sequence: CASSLDPGGNEQFF. As DNA, the CDR3 is TGTGCCAGCAGCTTGGATCCCGGAGGCAATGAGCAGTTCTTC. Full variable domain (outside the CDR3, taken from reference TRBV5-4 and TRBJ2-1): ETGVTQSPTHLIKTRGQQVTLRCSSQSGHNTVSWYQQALGQGPQFIFQYYREEENGRGNFPPRFSGLQFPNYSSELNVNALELDDSALYLCASSLDPGGNEQFFGPGTRLTVL.

The chain employs TRBV5-4 and TRBJ1-2; D is possibly TRBD1 (5 bases). The V gene's germline CDR1 is SGHNT and CDR2 YYREEE (reference sequence). V lost 0 bases and J lost 4, with 10 bases in between. This CDR3 has 14 amino acids. CDR3 sequence reads: CASSLADSAYGYTF. CDR3 in DNA: TGTGCCAGCAGCTTGGCCGACAGCGCCTATGGCTACACCTTC.